This T cell receptor beta chain was sequenced during a study of blood T cell repertoires in COVID-19. Across the whole study: The United States, Italy and Spain supplied acute and convalescent COVID-19 samples. The analysed material was cDNA or gDNA that came from T cells, B-cell-depleted T cells, or PBMCs.

In the original processing: Estimation of nucleated cell counts relied on the amplification of reference gene primers. Only in-frame clones appear in the TCRdb table, and some are missing; sequencing was by immunoSEQ multiplex PCR. V and J calls and clone size are copied from that table; D and trimming were computed from the DNA. The sample lists 40,000 or so clones, about 82% occurring once. The TCR comes from a human donor in a cohort sampled during active COVID-19. Sequenced: peripheral blood.

CDR3 sequence (DNA): TGCGCCAGCAGCTCCGACGGGTCTAACTATGGCTACACCTTC. Translated: CASSSDGSNYGYTF. The chain has TRBV5-1 and TRBJ1-2; no clear D gene. V shed 3 bases and J shed 0 bases, with 9 bases lying between them. CDR3 length: 14 residues. Germline CDR1 is SGHRS and CDR2 is YFSETQ.